This T cell receptor beta chain came from a study of regulatory T cells in long-lasting Graves disease. Findings and limits, study-wide: Under persistent disease, TRBV28, TRBJ1-2 and TRBJ2-5 were used preferentially. TCR diversity in persistent Graves' patients was below that of newly diagnosed ones. With a small sample size, accuracy may have been reduced. Peripheral blood alone, not thyroid tissue, underwent study.

Through Arm-PCR of CDR3 regions and iRepertoire HTBI primers, TCR beta libraries were built. TCRdb used MiXCR to reprocess the multiplex PCR reads, holding one entry per CDR3 protein. The sample records 450,000 or so distinct CDR3 sequences, around a fifth being singletons. This clonotype was detected many times. The antigen remains undetermined. The CDR3 extends over 13 amino acids. V was pared by 6 bases and J by 8 bases, with 16 bases between. Per germline, CDR1 MDHEN and CDR2 SYDVKM. Time point here: persistent/refractory GD, antithyroid drugs over 5 years with positive TRAb. Extracted RNA from PBMCs served as the source of the TCR library.

This material consisted of peripheral blood mononuclear cells (PBMCs), taken when the disease was refractory, from a patient treated with antithyroid drugs. The V call is TRBV28, the J call TRBJ1-2, with D perhaps matching TRBD1 (5 bases). This TCR derives from a female donor with Graves disease. In nucleotides, the CDR3 is TGTGCCAGCAGGGCCCAGGGAGATTCGGGCTACACCTTC. Its translation is CASRAQGDSGYTF.